This T cell receptor (beta chain) was captured by sequencing in a study of early T cells in non-severe SARS-CoV-2 infection. Across the study: The authors sequenced bulk RNA from unsorted whole blood, leaving chains unpaired. Study findings and constraints: VDJdb-based matching was biased toward anti-spike CD8 responses and missed private and CD4 specificities.

This clonotype was seen more than once but under ten times. Its antigen is not known. Trimming pared 5 bases from V and 0 bases from J, leaving 14 bases between. The CDR3 loop spans 16 amino acids. Germline V gene lookup returns CDR1 SGHAT and CDR2 FQNNGV. Individual cDNA molecules received unique molecular identifiers during library preparation. TCRdb ran MiXCR on the 5' RACE reads and lists one entry per CDR3 protein. The profile shows about 60,000 distinct CDR3 sequences, roughly 12% of them singletons. The receptor's source is an adult who was a healthcare worker with PCR-confirmed SARS-CoV-2 infection or an uninfected control (not recorded which). Source material: whole blood. The chain is built from TRBV11-2 and TRBJ1-3, with D maybe TRBD1 (5 bases). CDR3: CASSPIRQTSGNTIYF. The CDR3 DNA reads as TGTGCCAGCAGCCCCATACGACAGACCTCTGGAAACACCATATATTTT. Combining the CDR3 with reference TRBV11-2 and TRBJ1-3 gives the whole variable domain EAGVAQSPRYKIIEKRQSVAFWCNPISGHATLYWYQQILGQGPKLLIQFQNNGVVDDSQLPKDRFSAERLKGVDSTLKIQPAKLEDSAVYLCASSPIRQTSGNTIYFGEGSWLTVV.